This T cell receptor beta chain was profiled in a study of blood T cell repertoires in COVID-19. Study in general: Italy, Spain and the United States were the sources of the convalescent and acute COVID-19 samples. Sample material is recorded as cDNA or gDNA derived from T cells, B-cell-depleted T cells, or PBMCs.

All enrollees were roughly 18 to 95 years old and from fewer than 30 US areas. Germline V gives CDR1 DFQATT, CDR2 SNEGSKA (reference sequence). CDR3 size: 16 residues. The trim removed 3 bases at V and 9 bases at J, leaving 20 bases unmatched. The authors' processing: By means of reference gene primer amplification, nucleated cell counts were estimated. Assay used: immunoSEQ multiplex PCR; TCRdb lists only in-frame clones, some missing. V, J and clone size derive from that table, while D and trimming were established from the DNA sequence. The sample has 350,000 or so clones; 85% to 90% are singletons.

Material for sequencing was PBMCs or T cells enriched from blood (not recorded which). This TCR was sampled from a woman aged 25-40 years who had been exposed to COVID-19. The chain recombines TRBV20-1 with TRBJ2-7, with TRBD2 identical over 7 bases. CDR3 protein: CSASKWGLAGESGQYF. As DNA, the CDR3 is TGCAGTGCTAGTAAATGGGGACTCGCGGGAGAATCTGGGCAGTACTTC.